A single T cell receptor (beta chain) is shown here with its context. The sample's treatment: over 15 received Ad26.COV2.S at low or high dose, single or two shots; about 5 received placebo; per-sample allocation not given. Day 63 following the first vaccine or placebo injection was when the samples were taken. The protocol was immunoSEQ multiplex PCR, while the TCRdb copy is restricted to in-frame clones and leaves out a portion. In the table there are hundreds of thousands of clones, more than 70% of which are singletons. V lost 4 bases, J lost 7 bases, and 16 bases lay in between. The germline CDR1 and CDR2 sequences are SGHDN and FVKESK. This CDR3 contains 14 residues. This record comes from a study of Ad26.COV2.S vaccination and SARS-CoV-2 variants.

V and J are TRBV14 and TRBJ1-1, with TRBD1 as a possible D gene (6 bases). The specimen comprised peripheral blood, sampled in a trial of Ad26.COV2.S vaccine versus placebo. This clonotype originated in a person between 18 and 65 years old who received the Ad26.COV2.S COVID-19 vaccine or a placebo. CDR3 amino acids: CASSPRQGIIEAFF. The CDR3 region has the DNA TGTGCCAGCAGCCCCCGGCAGGGGATCATTGAAGCTTTCTTT.